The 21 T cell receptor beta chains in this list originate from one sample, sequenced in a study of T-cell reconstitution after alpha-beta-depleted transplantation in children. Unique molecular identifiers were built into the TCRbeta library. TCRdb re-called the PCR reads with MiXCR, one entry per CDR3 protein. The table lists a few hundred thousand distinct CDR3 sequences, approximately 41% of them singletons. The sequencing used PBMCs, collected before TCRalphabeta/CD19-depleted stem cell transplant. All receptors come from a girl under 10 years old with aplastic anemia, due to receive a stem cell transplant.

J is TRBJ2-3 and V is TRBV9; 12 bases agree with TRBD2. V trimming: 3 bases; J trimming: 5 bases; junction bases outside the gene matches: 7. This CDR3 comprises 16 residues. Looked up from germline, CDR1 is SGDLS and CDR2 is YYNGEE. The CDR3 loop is CASSARLAGDLDTQYF. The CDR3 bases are TGTGCCAGCAGCGCCCGACTAGCGGGAGATTTAGATACGCAGTATTTT.

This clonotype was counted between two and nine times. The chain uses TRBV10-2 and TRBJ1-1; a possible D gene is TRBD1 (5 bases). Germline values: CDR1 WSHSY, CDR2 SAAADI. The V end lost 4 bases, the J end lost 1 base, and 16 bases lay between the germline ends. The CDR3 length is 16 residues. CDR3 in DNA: TGCGCCAGCAGTGCGATGGACCGAGGACAGAACACTGAAGCTTTCTTT. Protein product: CASSAMDRGQNTEAFF.

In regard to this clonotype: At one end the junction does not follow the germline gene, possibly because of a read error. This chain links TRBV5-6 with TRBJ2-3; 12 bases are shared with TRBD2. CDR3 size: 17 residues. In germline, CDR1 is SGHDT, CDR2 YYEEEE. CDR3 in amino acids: CPSSLGLAGSDSDTQYF. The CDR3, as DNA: TGTCCCAGCAGCTTAGGACTAGCGGGATCCGATTCAGATACGCAGTATTTT.

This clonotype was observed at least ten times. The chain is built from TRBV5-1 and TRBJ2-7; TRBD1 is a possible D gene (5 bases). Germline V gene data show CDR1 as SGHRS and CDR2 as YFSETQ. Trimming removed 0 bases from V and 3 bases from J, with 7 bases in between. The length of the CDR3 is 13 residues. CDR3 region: CASSLDRNYEQYF. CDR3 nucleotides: TGCGCCAGCAGCTTGGACAGGAACTACGAGCAGTACTTC.

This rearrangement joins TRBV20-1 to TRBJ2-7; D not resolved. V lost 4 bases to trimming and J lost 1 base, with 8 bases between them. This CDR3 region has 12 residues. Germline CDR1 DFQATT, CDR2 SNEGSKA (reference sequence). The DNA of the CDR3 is TGCAGTGCTAATGGCGTTTCCTACGAGCAGTACTTC. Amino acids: CSANGVSYEQYF.

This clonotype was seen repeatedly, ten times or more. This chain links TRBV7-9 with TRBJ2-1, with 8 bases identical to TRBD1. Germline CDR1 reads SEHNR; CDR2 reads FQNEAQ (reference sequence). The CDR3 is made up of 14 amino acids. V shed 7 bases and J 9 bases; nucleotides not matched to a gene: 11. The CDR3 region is CASTLDRGGGEQFF. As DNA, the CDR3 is TGTGCCAGCACCCTCGACAGGGGTGGGGGTGAGCAGTTCTTC.

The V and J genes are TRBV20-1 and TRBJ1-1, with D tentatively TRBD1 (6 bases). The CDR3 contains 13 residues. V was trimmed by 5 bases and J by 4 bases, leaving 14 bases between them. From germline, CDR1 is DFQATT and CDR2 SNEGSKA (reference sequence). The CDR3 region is CSASPRGATEAFF. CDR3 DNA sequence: TGCAGTGCTTCCCCCCGGGGGGCCACTGAAGCTTTCTTT.

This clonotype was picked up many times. The CDR3 loop reads CASRLGRDSNTEAFF. Here the CDR3 DNA reads TGTGCCAGCAGACTCGGTAGGGACAGTAACACTGAAGCTTTCTTT. V gene TRBV3-1 combines with J gene TRBJ1-1; TRBD1 matches 7 bases. The V gene's germline CDR1 is LGHDT and CDR2 YNNKEL (reference sequence). J gave up 2 bases and V 6 bases, and 9 bases lay outside the gene matches. The CDR3 contains 15 residues.

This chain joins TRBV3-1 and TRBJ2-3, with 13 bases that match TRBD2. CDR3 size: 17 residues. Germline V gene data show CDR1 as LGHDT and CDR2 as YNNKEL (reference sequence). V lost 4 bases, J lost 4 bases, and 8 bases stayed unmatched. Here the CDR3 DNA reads TGTGCCAGCAGCCGCCGCACCGGGACTAGCGGGGCAGATACGCAGTATTTT. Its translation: CASSRRTGTSGADTQYF.

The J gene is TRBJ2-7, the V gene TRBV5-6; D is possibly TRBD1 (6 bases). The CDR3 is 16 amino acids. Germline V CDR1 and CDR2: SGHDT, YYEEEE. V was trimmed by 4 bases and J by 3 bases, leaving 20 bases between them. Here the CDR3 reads CASSGKGPGDDYEQYF. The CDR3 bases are TGTGCCAGCAGCGGAAAGGGGCCAGGGGATGACTACGAGCAGTACTTC.

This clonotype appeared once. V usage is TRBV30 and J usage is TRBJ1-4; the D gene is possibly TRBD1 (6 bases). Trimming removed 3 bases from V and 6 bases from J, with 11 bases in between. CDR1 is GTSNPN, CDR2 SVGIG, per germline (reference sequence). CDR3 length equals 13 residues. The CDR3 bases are TGTGCCTGGAGGGGGGCACCCTATGAAAAACTGTTTTTT. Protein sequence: CAWRGAPYEKLFF.

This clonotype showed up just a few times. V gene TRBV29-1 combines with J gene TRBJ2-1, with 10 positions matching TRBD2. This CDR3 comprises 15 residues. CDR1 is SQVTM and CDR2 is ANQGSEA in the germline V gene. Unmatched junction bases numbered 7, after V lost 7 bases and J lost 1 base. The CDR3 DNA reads TGCAGCGCTGATCTACTAGCGGGGTCCTACAATGAGCAGTTCTTC. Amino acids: CSADLLAGSYNEQFF.

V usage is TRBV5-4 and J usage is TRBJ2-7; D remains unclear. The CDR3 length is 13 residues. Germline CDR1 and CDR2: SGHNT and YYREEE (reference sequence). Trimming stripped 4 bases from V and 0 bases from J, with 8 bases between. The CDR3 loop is CASSTTLSYEQYF. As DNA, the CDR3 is TGTGCCAGCAGCACAACCCTCTCCTACGAGCAGTACTTC.

The CDR3 DNA reads TGTGCCAGCAGCCGGGTAAGGGGGCAGGCAGATACGCAGTATTTT. It is translated as CASSRVRGQADTQYF. V usage is TRBV28 and J usage is TRBJ2-3; 7 nucleotides line up with TRBD1. The V and J ends lost 6 bases and 4 bases, in that order; junction bases with no gene match: 10. CDR3 length equals 15 residues. Germline V gene lookup returns CDR1 MDHEN and CDR2 SYDVKM.

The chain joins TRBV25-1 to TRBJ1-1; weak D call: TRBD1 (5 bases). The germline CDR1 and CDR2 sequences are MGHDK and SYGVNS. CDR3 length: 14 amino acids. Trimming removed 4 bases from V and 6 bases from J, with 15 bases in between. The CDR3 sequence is CASSAPQGRAEAFF. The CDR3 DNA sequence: TGTGCCAGCAGTGCACCTCAGGGTAGGGCTGAAGCTTTCTTT.

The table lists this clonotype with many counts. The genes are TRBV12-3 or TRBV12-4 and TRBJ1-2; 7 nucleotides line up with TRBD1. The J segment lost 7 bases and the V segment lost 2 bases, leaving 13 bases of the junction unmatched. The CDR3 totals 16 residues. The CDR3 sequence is CASSLSAQRGRGGYTF. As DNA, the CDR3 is TGTGCCAGCAGTTTAAGTGCTCAGAGGGGGCGCGGTGGCTACACCTTC.

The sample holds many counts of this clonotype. The CDR3 sequence is CASSSQGNEQFF. The CDR3, as DNA: TGTGCCAGCAGCTCCCAGGGCAATGAGCAGTTCTTC. J is TRBJ2-1 and V is TRBV7-9; possibly TRBD1 for D (5 bases). The CDR3 loop spans 12 amino acids. Germline-derived CDR1 and CDR2 are SEHNR and FQNEAQ (reference sequence). Trimming took 4 bases from V and 6 from J, leaving 7 bases between them.

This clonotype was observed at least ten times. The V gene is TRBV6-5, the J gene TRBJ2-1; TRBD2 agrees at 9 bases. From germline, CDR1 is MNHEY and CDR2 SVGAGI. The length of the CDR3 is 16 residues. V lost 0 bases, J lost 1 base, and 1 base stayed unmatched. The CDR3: CASSYSLAGSYNEQFF. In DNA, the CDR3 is TGTGCCAGCAGTTACTCCCTAGCGGGATCCTACAATGAGCAGTTCTTC.

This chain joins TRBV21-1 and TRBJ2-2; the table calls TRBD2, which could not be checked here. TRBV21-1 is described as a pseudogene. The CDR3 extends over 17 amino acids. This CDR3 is CASSVPLAGDGAGELFF. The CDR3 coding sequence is TGTGCCAGCAGCGTTCCTCTAGCGGGAGACGGGGCCGGGGAGCTGTTTTTT.

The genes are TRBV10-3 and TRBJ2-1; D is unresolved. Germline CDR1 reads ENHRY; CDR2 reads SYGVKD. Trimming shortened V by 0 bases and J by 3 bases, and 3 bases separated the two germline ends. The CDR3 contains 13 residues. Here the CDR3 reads CAISESFYNEQFF. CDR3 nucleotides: TGTGCCATCAGTGAGTCCTTCTACAATGAGCAGTTCTTC.

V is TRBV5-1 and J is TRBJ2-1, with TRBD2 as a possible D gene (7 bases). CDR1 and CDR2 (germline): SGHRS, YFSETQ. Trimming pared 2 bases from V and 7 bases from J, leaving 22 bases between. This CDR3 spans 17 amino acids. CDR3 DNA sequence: TGCGCCAGCAGCTTATTTGTTTCGAGGGGGGGAATAAATGAGCAGTTCTTC. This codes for CASSLFVSRGGINEQFF.